Listed here are 7 T cell receptor beta chains from one sample, sequenced in a study of shared clonotypes between healthy human individuals. Repertoires were generated with immunoSEQ multiplex PCR, while TCRdb's copy carries only in-frame clones and drops some. The table lists some 1,900,000 clones, about 94% of them singletons. Naive CD8 populations comprised CD45RO-negative cells positively selected for CCR7, excluding terminally differentiated effector memory CD45RA+ cells. The specimen sequenced was naive CD8+ T cells sorted from blood. Source of these receptors: a man aged 18 to 30 in good health.

The rearrangement joins TRBV15 to TRBJ1-4, with D unresolved. The germline V and J ends were trimmed by 0 bases and 4 bases, with 15 bases remaining between them. Germline CDR1 and CDR2: LNHNV and YYDKDF (reference sequence). The CDR3 spans 17 residues. The CDR3 loop is CATSRDVSVQINEKLFF. DNA of the CDR3: TGTGCCACCAGCAGAGATGTTTCGGTGCAGATTAATGAAAAACTGTTTTTT.

This chain uses TRBV21-1 with TRBJ2-5; the table's D call TRBD1 went unverified against the DNA. TRBV21-1 is a listed pseudogene. There are 17 residues in the CDR3. CDR3 loop: CASSKREGSRGRETQYF. DNA of the CDR3: TGTGCCAGCAGCAAAAGAGAAGGGAGCAGGGGCCGGGAGACCCAGTACTTC.

V and J are TRBV2 and TRBJ1-2; TRBD1 might be the D (6 bases). CDR3 size: 15 residues. Germline CDR1 SNHLY, CDR2 FYNNEI. V gave up 3 bases and J gave up 4 bases, with 15 bases separating them. CDR3 sequence reads: CASSESKQGAYGYTF. The CDR3 coding sequence is TGTGCCAGCAGTGAGAGTAAACAGGGAGCCTATGGCTACACCTTC.

The chain employs TRBV4-1 and TRBJ2-1; the match to TRBD1 covers 8 bases. The V gene end was trimmed by 3 bases and the J gene end by 8 bases; junction bases not matched to a gene: 6. The CDR3 runs to 14 residues. The germline V gene has CDR1 MGHRA and CDR2 YSYEKL. CDR3 protein: CASSHTDRAHEQFF. CDR3 DNA sequence: TGCGCCAGCAGCCATACGGACAGGGCCCATGAGCAGTTCTTC.

In nucleotides, the CDR3 is TGTGCCTCACACGGGGTATTCAAGGACTCTTATGGCTACACCTTC. Translation: CASHGVFKDSYGYTF. V is TRBV30 and J is TRBJ1-2; D is undetermined. CDR1 and CDR2 (germline): GTSNPN, SVGIG (reference sequence). This CDR3 contains 15 residues. The ends were cut back, 7 bases at V and 5 bases at J, with 23 bases in the middle.

To note about this clone: This is likely a read error, given that the CDR3 carries no conserved phenylalanine or tryptophan at its end. The rearrangement joins TRBV5-8 to TRBJ1-1; no reliable D call. Germline V gene sequence: CDR1 SGHTS, CDR2 YDEGEE. Trimming took 0 bases from V and 5 from J, leaving 11 bases between them. This CDR3 contains 14 residues. CDR3 nucleotides: TGTGCCAGCAGCTTGGCCTGGGTATATACTGAAGCTTTCTCT. Its translation is CASSLAWVYTEAFS.

J is TRBJ2-7 and V is TRBV10-2; 10 positions match TRBD1. Germline values: CDR1 WSHSY, CDR2 SAAADI. V was clipped by 8 bases and J by 7 bases; unmatched bases: 5. The CDR3 contains 12 residues. CDR3 sequence (DNA): TGCGCCAGCGTGGGACAGGGGTTGGAGCAGTACTTC. It yields the protein CASVGQGLEQYF.